Presented here are 27 T cell receptor beta chains from one specimen sequenced in a study of T cell responses to AZD1222 COVID-19 vaccine. The protocol was immunoSEQ multiplex PCR, while the TCRdb copy is restricted to in-frame clones and leaves out a portion. The data show about 260,000 clones, 90% to 95% seen once. The input for sequencing was peripheral blood, taken on day 0 of AZD1222 vaccination. The receptor set was obtained from an adult in good health.

This sequence joins TRBV29-1 and TRBJ2-3, with TRBD1 matching over 9 bases. Germline V lookup: CDR1 SQVTM, CDR2 ANQGSEA. The CDR3 totals 14 residues. With 6 bases clipped from V and 2 bases from J, the junction kept 6 bases outside the gene matches. This chain's CDR3 is CSVDRDRATDTQYF. The CDR3 region has the DNA TGCAGCGTCGACCGGGACAGGGCCACAGATACGCAGTATTTT.

The gene calls are TRBV6-5 and TRBJ2-7; perhaps TRBD2 as D (5 bases). The CDR3 is 14 residues long. The V gene lost 3 bases and the J gene lost 4 bases, with 13 bases spanning the gap. Germline V CDR1 and CDR2: MNHEY, SVGAGI. This chain's CDR3 is CASSYNSASYEQYF. The CDR3 nucleotides are TGTGCCAGCAGTTATAATAGCGCCTCGTACGAGCAGTACTTC.

V is TRBV30 and J is TRBJ1-1; tentatively, D is TRBD1 (6 bases). Trimming left V 7 bases short and J 4 bases short, with 19 bases between. The CDR3 covers 14 residues. The germline CDR1 and CDR2 sequences are GTSNPN and SVGIG (reference sequence). CDR3 loop: CASTRGAGVTEAFF. In nucleotides, the CDR3 is TGTGCCTCAACCCGGGGGGCCGGGGTCACTGAAGCTTTCTTT.

This chain joins TRBV9 and TRBJ1-3; D is ambiguous. Trimming stripped 2 bases from V and 2 bases from J, with 8 bases between. The germline V gene has CDR1 SGDLS and CDR2 YYNGEE. The CDR3 loop spans 14 amino acids. The chain's CDR3 is CASSVRGAGNTIYF. CDR3 sequence (DNA): TGTGCCAGCAGCGTGAGAGGCGCTGGAAACACCATATATTTT.

The chain joins TRBV28 to TRBJ1-2; D is unresolved. Trimming left V 5 bases short and J 6 bases short, with 16 bases between. CDR3 size: 14 residues. CDR1 and CDR2 (germline): MDHEN, SYDVKM. The CDR3 DNA reads as TGTGCCAGCAGTCCCCGTCCCCTGGGGAATGGCTACACCTTC. This gives the protein CASSPRPLGNGYTF.

A remark on this clone: The sample contains more than one DNA sequence encoding this CDR3. The chain is built from TRBV24-1 and TRBJ1-1; D call uncertain. V dropped 4 bases and J dropped 2 bases, with 13 bases sitting between them. Germline V gene lookup returns CDR1 KGHDR and CDR2 SFDVKD. The CDR3 runs to 15 residues. The CDR3 loop reads CATSDPRRGNTEAFF. The CDR3 DNA is TGTGCCACCAGTGACCCGAGGCGGGGAAACACTGAAGCTTTCTTT.

This clone was recorded only once. The V gene is TRBV7-2, the J gene TRBJ2-7, with TRBD1 matching 7 bases. The CDR3 length is 16 residues. CDR1 is SGHTA, CDR2 FQGNSA, per germline. V trimming: 5 bases; J trimming: 8 bases; junction bases outside the gene matches: 18. This chain's CDR3 is CASSVSGTASSLKQYF. CDR3 DNA: TGTGCCAGCAGCGTAAGTGGGACAGCCTCTTCGCTAAAGCAGTACTTC.

This chain connects TRBV2 to TRBJ1-5; D is uncertain. Looked up from germline, CDR1 is SNHLY and CDR2 is FYNNEI. V lost 4 bases and J lost 9, with 16 bases in between. This CDR3 region has 14 residues. The CDR3 loop reads CASSAPNSFGPQHF. The CDR3 DNA reads as TGTGCCAGCAGTGCCCCCAACTCCTTTGGGCCCCAGCATTTT.

The chain uses TRBV6-4 and TRBJ1-4; D might be TRBD1 (5 bases). This CDR3 is 12 amino acids long. CDR1 and CDR2 from the germline V gene are MRHNA and SNTAGT. V shed 11 bases and J shed 8 bases, with 15 bases lying between them. The CDR3 region has the DNA TGTGCCTTACGTCCCCAGGGAGAAAAACTGTTTTTT. Amino acid sequence: CALRPQGEKLFF.

V is TRBV20-1 and J is TRBJ1-5; D is uncertain. In germline, CDR1 is DFQATT, CDR2 SNEGSKA (reference sequence). V was trimmed by 3 bases and J by 7 bases, leaving 16 bases between them. The length of the CDR3 is 14 residues. The CDR3 loop is CSASSPVEGQPQHF. The CDR3 DNA is TGCAGTGCTAGTTCCCCGGTTGAGGGCCAGCCCCAGCATTTT.

This clone has only one observation. The chain joins TRBV11-2 to TRBJ1-3, with a possible D match to TRBD1 (5 bases). The length of the CDR3 is 14 residues. Germline V gives CDR1 SGHAT, CDR2 FQNNGV. The V end was cut by 3 bases, the J end by 4 bases, with 10 bases between. In DNA, the CDR3 is TGTGCCAGCAGCTTGACAGCGGAGGGAAACACCATATATTTT. Protein sequence: CASSLTAEGNTIYF. Supplemented by reference TRBV11-2 and TRBJ1-3, the full variable domain reads EAGVAQSPRYKIIEKRQSVAFWCNPISGHATLYWYQQILGQGPKLLIQFQNNGVVDDSQLPKDRFSAERLKGVDSTLKIQPAKLEDSAVYLCASSLTAEGNTIYFGEGSWLTVV.

V gene TRBV11-2 combines with J gene TRBJ2-3, with 7 bases matching TRBD1. Losses at the gene ends were 4 bases for V and 2 bases for J; bases not matched to a gene: 12. The CDR3 consists of 17 residues. Germline lookup yields CDR1 SGHAT and CDR2 FQNNGV. CDR3 residues: CASSSGRGRGNTDTQYF. Written as DNA, the CDR3 is TGTGCCAGCAGCTCAGGCCGCGGCAGGGGGAACACAGATACGCAGTATTTT.

CDR3 amino acids: CASSLGTGISPLHF. The CDR3 nucleotides are TGCGCCAGCAGCTTGGGGACGGGAATTTCACCCCTCCACTTT. The chain employs TRBV5-1 and TRBJ1-6; unclear D gene. The V gene lost 0 bases and the J gene lost 9 bases, with 10 bases spanning the gap. CDR1 and CDR2 (germline): SGHRS, YFSETQ. The CDR3 runs 14 residues.

J is TRBJ1-5 and V is TRBV19; TRBD1 agrees at 9 bases. The CDR3 runs 15 residues. After removal of 5 bases from V and 3 bases from J, the junction contained 5 bases not matched to a gene. Germline CDR1 is LNHDA and CDR2 is SQIVND (reference sequence). The CDR3 region is CASSVDRGANQPQHF. In nucleotides, the CDR3 is TGTGCCAGTAGTGTGGACAGGGGAGCCAATCAGCCCCAGCATTTT.

The chain recombines TRBV9 with TRBJ2-6; D is uncertain. Trimming took off 0 bases at V and 4 bases at J, with 8 bases between the two ends. This CDR3 comprises 15 residues. Germline V gives CDR1 SGDLS, CDR2 YYNGEE. CDR3 protein: CASSVDGNGANVLTF. Here the CDR3 DNA reads TGTGCCAGCAGCGTAGACGGTAACGGGGCCAACGTCCTGACTTTC.

The chain is built from TRBV7-9 and TRBJ2-1, with D perhaps matching TRBD1 (6 bases). From germline, CDR1 is SEHNR and CDR2 FQNEAQ (reference sequence). V lost 6 bases and J lost 5, with 17 bases in between. This CDR3 is built from 15 residues. The CDR3 DNA sequence: TGTGCCAGCAGTCGTGGGGCAGGGGTCCACAATGAGCAGTTCTTC. This translates into CASSRGAGVHNEQFF.

V usage is TRBV6-1 and J usage is TRBJ1-6; no firm D call. Trimming stripped 6 bases from V and 2 bases from J, with 17 bases between. Germline CDR1 and CDR2: MNHNS and SASEGT. CDR3 length: 17 residues. CDR3 coding DNA: TGTGCCAGCAGAGAAACGTATCGGGAGGCCTATAATTCACCCCTCCACTTT. Its translation is CASRETYREAYNSPLHF.

This rearrangement joins TRBV28 to TRBJ1-5, with D perhaps TRBD1 (5 bases). The CDR3 spans 15 residues. Trimming took off 6 bases at V and 0 bases at J, with 12 bases between the two ends. Germline-derived CDR1 and CDR2 are MDHEN and SYDVKM. The CDR3 DNA is TGTGCCAGCAGCCTGGGAGGGGATAGCAATCAGCCCCAGCATTTT. Protein sequence: CASSLGGDSNQPQHF.

This clone has a handful of counts. As DNA, the CDR3 is TGTGCCAGCAGTTCAAGGGGTTACGAGCAGTACTTC. Translating it yields CASSSRGYEQYF. This chain links TRBV28 with TRBJ2-7; D perhaps matches TRBD1 (5 bases). CDR1 and CDR2 (germline): MDHEN, SYDVKM. This CDR3 has 12 residues. Trimming took 4 bases from V and 4 from J, leaving 8 bases between them. Supplemented by reference TRBV28 and TRBJ2-7, the full variable domain reads DVKVTQSSRYLVKRTGEKVFLECVQDMDHENMFWYRQDPGLGLRLIYFSYDVKMKEKGDIPEGYSVSREKKERFSLILESASTNQTSMYLCASSSRGYEQYFGPGTRLTVT.

The chain recombines TRBV6-6 with TRBJ2-7, with TRBD1 matching over 12 bases. Per the germline V gene, CDR1 is MNHNY and CDR2 is SVGAGI (reference sequence). The junction had 12 bases not matched to a gene; V was cut back by 5 bases and J by 7 bases. This CDR3 is 16 amino acids long. This CDR3 is CASSPPGQGATGEQYF. The CDR3 bases are TGTGCCAGCAGTCCACCGGGACAGGGGGCGACGGGAGAGCAGTACTTC.

This chain joins TRBV2 and TRBJ1-1, with D perhaps TRBD1 (6 bases). The CDR3 extends over 13 amino acids. Germline V gives CDR1 SNHLY, CDR2 FYNNEI. Deletions cut 7 bases from V and 2 bases from J, with 11 bases between. CDR3 bases: TGTGCCAGCATGACCGGGACAAACACTGAAGCTTTCTTT. Amino acid sequence: CASMTGTNTEAFF. Complete variable domain (other parts from reference TRBV2 and TRBJ1-1): EPEVTQTPSHQVTQMGQEVILRCVPISNHLYFYWYRQILGQKVEFLVSFYNNEISEKSEIFDDQFSVERPDGSNFTLKIRSTKLEDSAMYFCASMTGTNTEAFFGQGTRLTVV.

The chain has TRBV5-1 and TRBJ2-7, with 7 bases fitting TRBD1. V trimming: 3 bases; J trimming: 6 bases; junction bases outside the gene matches: 15. This CDR3 is built from 16 residues. Germline CDR1 is SGHRS and CDR2 is YFSETQ. In DNA form, the CDR3 reads TGCGCCAGCAGCTCCCCTTCCGGGACAGTACTTCGCGAGCAGTACTTC. Its translation: CASSSPSGTVLREQYF.

CDR3 DNA: TGTGCCAGCAGCTTCTCTCCAGGGGCAGATACGCAGTATTTT. Encoded protein: CASSFSPGADTQYF. The chain joins TRBV7-6 to TRBJ2-3; maybe TRBD1 (6 bases). V was cut by 3 bases and J by 4 bases, with 11 bases left in between. The CDR3 spans 14 residues. CDR1 and CDR2 from the germline V gene are SGHVS and FNYEAQ.

The chain is built from TRBV27 and TRBJ2-1; D may be TRBD2 (5 bases). The CDR3 extends over 16 amino acids. V was pared by 3 bases and J by 0 bases, with 12 bases between. Per the germline V gene, CDR1 is MNHEY and CDR2 is SMNVEV (reference sequence). The CDR3, as DNA: TGTGCCAGCAGTTTGATTCGGGGAATCTCCTACAATGAGCAGTTCTTC. This sequence encodes CASSLIRGISYNEQFF.

The CDR3 nucleotides are TGTGCCAGCAGCACCTCCCGAGGGACTGAGCAGTTCTTC. It specifies CASSTSRGTEQFF. The chain couples TRBV3-1 (or the pseudogene TRBV3-2) to TRBJ2-1; D is perhaps TRBD1 or TRBD2 (5 bases each). V lost 5 bases, J lost 9 bases, and 14 bases lay in between. There are 13 residues in the CDR3. CDR1 and CDR2 from the germline V gene are LGHDT and YNNKEL (reference sequence).

The gene calls are TRBV11-3 and TRBJ2-3, with 12 positions matching TRBD1. CDR1 and CDR2 from the germline V gene are SGHNT and YENEEA. Losses at the gene ends were 5 bases for V and 5 bases for J; bases not matched to a gene: 5. The CDR3 sequence is 15 residues long. CDR3 protein: CASSRGQGALDTQYF. The CDR3 nucleotides are TGTGCCAGCAGCCGGGGACAGGGGGCTCTAGATACGCAGTATTTT.

This clone was seen only once. The rearrangement uses TRBV9 and TRBJ2-2; possibly TRBD2 for D (5 bases). The V end lost 4 bases, the J end lost 6 bases, and 10 bases lay between the germline ends. CDR1 is SGDLS and CDR2 is YYNGEE in the germline V gene. The CDR3 consists of 13 residues. The CDR3 coding sequence is TGTGCCAGCAGCACCAGAGGGTCCGGGGAGCTGTTTTTT. Translating it yields CASSTRGSGELFF.